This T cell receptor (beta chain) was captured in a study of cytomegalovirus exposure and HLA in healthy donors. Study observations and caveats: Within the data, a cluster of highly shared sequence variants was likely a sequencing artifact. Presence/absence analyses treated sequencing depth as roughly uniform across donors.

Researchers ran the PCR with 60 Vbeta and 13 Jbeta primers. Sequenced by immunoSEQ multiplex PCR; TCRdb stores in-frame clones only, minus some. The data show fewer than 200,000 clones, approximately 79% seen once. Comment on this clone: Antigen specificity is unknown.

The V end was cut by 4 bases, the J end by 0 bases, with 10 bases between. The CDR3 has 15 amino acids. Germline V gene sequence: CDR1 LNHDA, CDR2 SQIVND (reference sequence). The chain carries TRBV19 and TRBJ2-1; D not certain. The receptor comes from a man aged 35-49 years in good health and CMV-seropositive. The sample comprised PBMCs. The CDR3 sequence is CASSKTLSSYNEQFF. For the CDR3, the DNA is TGTGCCAGTAGTAAAACTCTGAGCTCCTACAATGAGCAGTTCTTC.